This T cell receptor beta chain was recovered during a study of cytomegalovirus exposure and HLA in healthy donors. TCRdb's table, derived via immunoSEQ multiplex PCR, lists solely in-frame clones and lacks some. The repertoire consists of 150,000 or so clones, with 70% to 90% occurring once and the leading ten covering around 2.4%. This clone was seen a single time. What was sequenced was PBMCs. This receptor was identified in a man under 40 in good health and CMV-seropositive.

CDR3 residues: CASSIRTVATNEKLFF. CDR3 bases: TGTGCCAGTAGTATAAGGACAGTTGCAACTAATGAAAAACTGTTTTTT. The rearrangement uses TRBV19 and TRBJ1-4, with D perhaps matching TRBD1 (6 bases). Germline V CDR1 and CDR2: LNHDA, SQIVND (reference sequence). V was shortened by 2 bases and J by 0 bases, with 10 bases between the two germline ends. The CDR3 totals 16 residues.